The rows below give T cell receptor beta chains drawn from one sample of a study of high-grade serous ovarian cancer treatment subgroups. This table comes from immunoSEQ multiplex PCR, and its TCRdb copy is limited to in-frame clones, with some not included. The sample has roughly 4,500 clones, 69% seen once. Sequencing was performed on tumor tissue. The receptors come from a human donor with high-grade serous ovarian cancer. Both conserved end residues are part of each CDR3. D genes are given only for firm matches. Only some rows state a clone size, as once, few, many or a class for expanded clones.

j_gene,v_gene,abundance,d_gene,CDR3aa,CDR3nt
TRBJ2-6,TRBV9,NA,NA,CASSPQSGANVLTF,TGTGCCAGCAGTCCACAATCTGGGGCCAACGTCCTGACTTTC
TRBJ1-4,TRBV30,NA,NA,CAWSVLGGEKLFF,TGTGCCTGGAGTGTACTGGGGGGAGAAAAACTGTTTTTT
TRBJ1-5,TRBV27,NA,NA,CASRGYRADQPQHF,TGTGCCAGCAGGGGATACAGGGCGGATCAGCCCCAGCATTTT
TRBJ2-1,TRBV5-4,large,NA,CASGPTAHEQFF,TGTGCCAGCGGCCCCACGGCCCATGAGCAGTTCTTC
TRBJ2-1,TRBV7-2,NA,NA,CASSLGAPRSGEQFF,TGTGCCAGCAGCTTGGGGGCACCTCGGTCGGGTGAGCAGTTCTTC
TRBJ2-5,TRBV29-1,NA,NA,CSVETLPETQYF,TGCAGCGTTGAAACCCTTCCGGAGACCCAGTACTTC
TRBJ2-1,TRBV5-5,NA,NA,CASSSRDNEQFF,TGTGCCAGCAGCTCCCGGGACAATGAGCAGTTCTTC
TRBJ1-2,TRBV4-1,NA,NA,CASSSGGGRGYGYTF,TGCGCCAGCAGCAGCGGCGGGGGGCGAGGGTATGGCTACACCTTC
TRBJ2-1,TRBV19,few,TRBD1,CASSIYGPGTAYNEQFF,TGTGCCAGTAGTATCTATGGACCCGGGACAGCCTACAATGAGCAGTTCTTC
TRBJ2-1,TRBV6-5,NA,TRBD2,CASRPLAGGYNEQFF,TGTGCCAGCAGACCCCTAGCGGGGGGTTACAATGAGCAGTTCTTC
TRBJ2-3,TRBV4-1,NA,NA,CASSQDRPGNTQYF,TGCGCCAGCAGCCAAGATCGGCCGGGGAATACGCAGTATTTT
TRBJ2-2,TRBV5-1,once,TRBD2,CASSGNAGGNTGELFF,TGCGCCAGCAGCGGGAATGCGGGGGGAAACACCGGGGAGCTGTTTTTT
TRBJ2-3,TRBV28,NA,TRBD2,CASSFGTSGGDTQYF,TGTGCCAGCAGCTTCGGGACTAGCGGGGGGGATACGCAGTATTTT
TRBJ2-5,TRBV9,once,TRBD2,CASSSTHGRGWETQYF,TGTGCCAGCAGCTCTACTCACGGGAGGGGCTGGGAGACCCAGTACTTC
TRBJ2-1,TRBV2,NA,TRBD2,CASSGLAEIYNEQFF,TGTGCCAGCAGTGGCCTAGCGGAGATATACAATGAGCAGTTCTTC
TRBJ2-3,TRBV7-9,NA,TRBD2,CASSLELGGAVDTQYF,TGTGCCAGCAGCTTGGAACTCGGGGGGGCCGTAGATACGCAGTATTTT
TRBJ1-2,TRBV5-5,NA,TRBD1,CASSPGQVNYGYTF,TGTGCCAGCAGCCCCGGACAGGTTAACTATGGCTACACCTTC
TRBJ1-2,TRBV4-3,few,NA,CASSQEAAGNYGYTF,TGCGCCAGCAGCCAAGAGGCGGCAGGGAACTATGGCTACACCTTC
TRBJ1-6,TRBV7-6,NA,NA,CASSKLRSGDNSPLHF,TGTGCCAGCAGCAAATTAAGGTCGGGGGATAATTCACCCCTCCACTTT
TRBJ2-2,TRBV19,NA,NA,CASSPRRPGDTGELFF,TGTGCCAGTAGTCCCCGTCGGCCGGGAGACACCGGGGAGCTGTTTTTT
TRBJ2-3,TRBV7-2,NA,TRBD2,CASSSLSGGGADTQYF,TGTGCCAGCAGCTCCCTTAGCGGGGGTGGTGCAGATACGCAGTATTTT
TRBJ2-4,TRBV2,NA,TRBD2,CASSDKRGVSAKNIQYF,TGTGCCAGCAGTGATAAGCGGGGGGTTTCGGCCAAAAACATTCAGTACTTC
TRBJ1-1,TRBV4-3,few,NA,CASSHEARGTEAFF,TGCGCCAGCAGCCACGAAGCTAGGGGAACTGAAGCTTTCTTT
TRBJ2-3,TRBV25-1,NA,TRBD2,CASRPSSGGADTQYF,TGTGCCAGCAGGCCATCTAGCGGGGGGGCCGATACGCAGTATTTT
TRBJ1-2,TRBV28,NA,NA,CASSFTGIFRGYTF,TGTGCCAGCAGTTTCACAGGAATCTTCCGTGGCTACACCTTC
TRBJ2-7,TRBV4-3,few,NA,CASSHRRRDRSYEQYF,TGCGCCAGCAGCCATCGAAGACGGGACCGCTCCTACGAGCAGTACTTC
TRBJ1-1,TRBV30,NA,NA,CAWSVTSAKAFF,TGTGCCTGGAGTGTAACATCTGCTAAAGCTTTCTTT
TRBJ2-4,TRBV6-1,NA,TRBD2,CASSELFIGEGTKLAKNIQYF,TGTGCCAGCAGTGAACTCTTCATCGGGGAGGGAACGAAACTAGCCAAAAACATTCAGTACTTC
TRBJ1-2,TRBV4-1,few,NA,CASSQTGGYTF,TGCGCCAGCAGCCAGACGGGCGGCTACACCTTC
TRBJ2-3,TRBV7-9,NA,TRBD2,CASSLLAGDTQYF,TGTGCCAGCAGCTTACTAGCGGGGGATACGCAGTATTTT
TRBJ1-3,TRBV9,NA,NA,CASSVGMGNTIYF,TGTGCCAGCAGCGTAGGGATGGGAAACACCATATATTTT
TRBJ2-1,TRBV11-3,NA,TRBD1,CASSLGQGAYNEQFF,TGTGCCAGCAGCTTGGGACAGGGGGCCTACAATGAGCAGTTCTTC
TRBJ2-3,TRBV27,NA,NA,CASSFTRGSTDTQYF,TGTGCCAGCAGTTTCACTCGGGGGAGCACAGATACGCAGTATTTT
TRBJ1-1,TRBV5-1,NA,NA,CASSLAGQREAFF,TGCGCCAGCAGCTTGGCCGGGCAGCGTGAAGCTTTCTTT
TRBJ1-1,TRBV5-1,NA,TRBD1,CASSFKGAEGTEAFF,TGCGCCAGCAGCTTTAAGGGGGCAGAGGGCACTGAAGCTTTCTTT
TRBJ1-1,TRBV29-1,NA,NA,CSVDMSEAFF,TGCAGCGTTGACATGTCAGAGGCTTTCTTT
TRBJ1-3,TRBV5-4,NA,NA,CASSYRDTIYF,TGTGCCAGCAGCTATCGGGACACCATATATTTT
TRBJ1-3,TRBV7-9,NA,NA,CASSLGGVTGNTIYF,TGTGCCAGCAGCTTAGGCGGGGTGACTGGAAACACCATATATTTT
TRBJ1-3,TRBV19,NA,NA,CASWGRNSGNTIYF,TGTGCCAGTTGGGGGCGGAACTCTGGAAACACCATATATTTT
TRBJ1-2,TRBV11-1,few,TRBD1,CASSERQGLTF,TGTGCCAGCAGCGAGCGACAGGGGCTCACCTTC
TRBJ2-2,TRBV7-9,NA,NA,CASSLAYNTGELFF,TGTGCCAGCAGCTTAGCTTATAACACCGGGGAGCTGTTTTTT
TRBJ2-1,TRBV7-9,NA,TRBD2,CASSLGTSGRDNEQFF,TGTGCCAGCAGCTTAGGGACTAGCGGGAGAGACAATGAGCAGTTCTTC
TRBJ1-2,TRBV4-1,NA,NA,CASSQVQGLYGYTF,TGCGCCAGCAGCCAAGTTCAGGGACTCTATGGCTACACCTTC
TRBJ1-2,TRBV7-9,NA,NA,CASSLVGTGNGYTF,TGTGCCAGCAGCTTAGTGGGTACAGGGAATGGCTACACCTTC
TRBJ2-3,TRBV18,NA,NA,CASRPGVSTDTQYF,TGTGCCAGCCGCCCCGGGGTTAGCACAGATACGCAGTATTTT
TRBJ1-1,TRBV9,NA,TRBD1,CASSAQGAYEAFF,TGTGCCAGCAGCGCACAGGGGGCTTATGAAGCTTTCTTT